Each of the 27 T cell receptor beta chains below was sequenced from the same sample in a study of regulatory T cells in long-lasting Graves disease. Time point: newly diagnosed GD, antithyroid drugs for less than 3 months. The TCR library was made from RNA extracted from PBMCs. For TCR beta, libraries came from iRepertoire HTBI primers and Arm-PCR of CDR3 regions. In TCRdb, the multiplex PCR reads were re-called with MiXCR into one record per CDR3 protein. The sample has a few hundred thousand distinct CDR3 sequences, around 20% seen once. Material: peripheral blood mononuclear cells (PBMCs), obtained at new diagnosis, from a patient treated with antithyroid drugs. The receptors stem from a female donor with Graves disease.

About this clonotype: This likely reflects a read error, since a far larger clone is one base away. J is TRBJ2-3 and V is TRBV25-1; D is ambiguous. The CDR3 runs 12 residues. Trimming left V 2 bases short and J 5 bases short, with 5 bases between. Looked up from germline, CDR1 is MGHDK and CDR2 is SYGVNS. CDR3 bases: TGTGCCAGCAGTGAAGGCAGAGATACGCAGTATTTT. This translates into CASSEGRDTQYF.

This chain links TRBV6-1 with TRBJ2-5, with D perhaps TRBD1 (8 bases). The CDR3 runs to 16 residues. The V end lost 6 bases, the J end lost 0 bases, and 17 bases lay between the germline ends. Germline V gene lookup returns CDR1 MNHNS and CDR2 SASEGT. CDR3 DNA sequence: TGTGCCAGCAGCAAACAGGGGGGACTAAACCAAGAGACCCAGTACTTC. This codes for CASSKQGGLNQETQYF.

This clonotype was counted at least ten times. The rearrangement links TRBV4-2 to TRBJ2-3, with D possibly being TRBD2 (5 bases). Germline V gene lookup returns CDR1 LGHNA and CDR2 YNFKEQ. V was pared by 3 bases and J by 4 bases, with 17 bases between. The CDR3 has 16 amino acids. The CDR3, as DNA: TGTGCCAGCAGCCAGCTAGGAAGAGGAGGCGCAGATACGCAGTATTTT. Translating it yields CASSQLGRGGADTQYF.

This clonotype was detected only a few times. The chain carries TRBV7-2 and TRBJ1-3; D is undetermined. The CDR3 consists of 16 residues. V was shortened by 5 bases and J by 0 bases, with 14 bases between the two germline ends. Germline loops: CDR1 SGHTA, CDR2 FQGNSA. The CDR3 sequence is CASSPGVGSSGNTIYF. In DNA, the CDR3 is TGTGCCAGCAGCCCCGGGGTCGGGAGCTCTGGAAACACCATATATTTT.

About this clonotype: This likely traces to a read error, being one base from a far larger clone. V is TRBV20-1 and J is TRBJ2-7; 8 nucleotides align to TRBD2. CDR1 and CDR2 from the germline V gene are DFQATT and SNEGSKA (reference sequence). The V gene end was trimmed by 6 bases and the J gene end by 7 bases; junction bases not matched to a gene: 14. This CDR3 is 14 amino acids long. The CDR3 spells CSARTGGQGNEQYF. CDR3 DNA: TGCAGTGCGCGAACGGGGGGGCAGGGGAATGAGCAGTACTTC.

At least ten counts were recorded for this clonotype. The J gene is TRBJ2-1, the V gene TRBV7-2, with 7 bases aligning to TRBD1. The CDR3 extends over 18 amino acids. Germline V gene data show CDR1 as SGHTA and CDR2 as FQGNSA. Trimming took 5 bases from V and 4 from J; bases not matched to a gene: 17. DNA for the CDR3: TGTGCCAGCAGCCGCCCCTCCGGACAGGAGGCTTTATACAATGAGCAGTTCTTC. It translates to CASSRPSGQEALYNEQFF.

The sample holds a few counts of this clonotype. This may stem from a read error, because a much larger clone lies one nucleotide away. The chain combines TRBV24-1 with TRBJ2-1, with D hard to call. The germline gives CDR1 KGHDR, CDR2 SFDVKD. CDR3 length equals 14 residues. This CDR3 reads CATSRSSSYNGQFF. The CDR3 DNA is TGTGCCACCTCAAGATCGAGCTCCTACAATGGGCAGTTCTTC.

This chain joins TRBV3-1 and TRBJ2-5; D gene unclear. CDR1 and CDR2 from the germline V gene are LGHDT and YNNKEL (reference sequence). The CDR3 runs 15 residues. V was shortened by 3 bases and J by 5 bases, with 16 bases between the two germline ends. CDR3 loop: CASSHSSDTAETQYF. The CDR3, as DNA: TGTGCCAGCAGCCACTCATCTGATACTGCGGAGACCCAGTACTTC.

The chain links TRBV7-9 to TRBJ2-7; 9 bases are a match to TRBD1. This CDR3 has 15 amino acids. V shed 5 bases and J 6 bases; nucleotides not matched to a gene: 11. CDR1 SEHNR and CDR2 FQNEAQ come from the germline V gene (reference sequence). CDR3 region: CASSARDRVISEQYF. CDR3 in DNA: TGTGCCAGCAGCGCCCGGGACAGGGTTATTAGCGAGCAGTACTTC. The full variable domain, its missing parts supplied by reference TRBV7-9 and TRBJ2-7, is DTGVSQNPRHKITKRGQNVTFRCDPISEHNRLYWYRQTLGQGPEFLTYFQNEAQLEKSRLLSDRFSAERPKGSFSTLEIQRTEQGDSAMYLCASSARDRVISEQYFGPGTRLTVT.

This clonotype was seen repeatedly, ten times or more. The chain joins TRBV6-2 or TRBV6-3 to TRBJ2-5; TRBD2 aligns across 13 bases. CDR1 is MNHEY and CDR2 is SVGEGT in the germline V gene. After removal of 6 bases from V and 6 bases from J, the junction contained 7 bases not matched to a gene. This CDR3 is 15 amino acids long. CDR3 sequence: CASSVLAGGLKTQYF. Written as DNA, the CDR3 is TGTGCCAGCAGCGTACTAGCGGGGGGGCTTAAGACCCAGTACTTC.

The V and J genes are TRBV20-1 and TRBJ1-4; maybe TRBD1 (5 bases). Trimming pared 0 bases from V and 0 bases from J, leaving 14 bases between. Germline CDR1 reads DFQATT; CDR2 reads SNEGSKA (reference sequence). CDR3 length: 17 residues. DNA for the CDR3: TGCAGTGCTAGAGATCGGTCAGGGAGGGCAACTAATGAAAAACTGTTTTTT. Translating it yields CSARDRSGRATNEKLFF.

This clonotype was seen only once. The J gene is TRBJ1-1, the V gene TRBV27; D is uncertain. This CDR3 has 13 residues. Trimming left V 10 bases short and J 1 base short, with 13 bases between. The germline V gene encodes CDR1 MNHEY and CDR2 SMNVEV (reference sequence). The CDR3 protein is CATGLGWNTEAFF. The CDR3 DNA sequence: TGTGCCACAGGACTTGGATGGAACACTGAAGCTTTCTTT.

V and J are TRBV12-3 or TRBV12-4 and TRBJ2-5; D remains unclear. V was pared by 6 bases and J by 5 bases, with 19 bases between. This CDR3 comprises 15 residues. The CDR3 reads CASSPPRVVTETQYF. The CDR3 DNA sequence: TGTGCCAGCAGCCCTCCTAGGGTCGTTACGGAGACCCAGTACTTC.

The table lists this clonotype with many counts. The rearrangement uses TRBV10-3 and TRBJ1-1, with no clear D. V dropped 9 bases and J dropped 0 bases, with 11 bases sitting between them. CDR3 length: 13 residues. Per the germline V gene, CDR1 is ENHRY and CDR2 is SYGVKD. CDR3 region: CAIFEALNTEAFF. The DNA for the CDR3 is TGTGCCATATTTGAGGCTTTGAACACTGAAGCTTTCTTT.

This clonotype was recorded at least ten times. The chain links TRBV7-9 to TRBJ2-1; TRBD1 matches 7 bases. The germline CDR1 and CDR2 sequences are SEHNR and FQNEAQ (reference sequence). The CDR3 covers 16 residues. Trimming at V came to 3 bases and at J to 7 bases, leaving 12 bases not matched to a gene. The CDR3 DNA reads TGTGCCAGCAGCTTCCGAGTAGGCCAGGGGGTAAATGAGCAGTTCTTC. It yields the protein CASSFRVGQGVNEQFF.

In DNA, the CDR3 is TGCGCCAGCAGTGGACAGCGGAACTATGGCTACACCTTC. Protein sequence: CASSGQRNYGYTF. The V call is TRBV10-1, the J call TRBJ1-2; D might be TRBD1 (5 bases). V was shortened by 4 bases and J by 2 bases, with 8 bases between the two germline ends. Germline CDR1 WNHNN, CDR2 SYGVQD (reference sequence). The CDR3 spans 13 residues.

This clonotype was seen only a few times. The genes are TRBV14 and TRBJ1-5, with no clear D. Per the germline V gene, CDR1 is SGHDN and CDR2 is FVKESK. The CDR3 is 14 residues long. Trimming shortened V by 0 bases and J by 7 bases, and 10 bases separated the two germline ends. The CDR3: CASSQEKGAQPQHF. The CDR3 DNA sequence: TGTGCCAGCAGCCAAGAGAAGGGTGCGCAGCCCCAGCATTTT. The variable domain in full, completed from reference TRBV14 and TRBJ1-5, reads EAGVTQFPSHSVIEKGQTVTLRCDPISGHDNLYWYRRVMGKEIKFLLHFVKESKQDESGMPNNRFLAERTGGTYSTLKVQPAELEDSGVYFCASSQEKGAQPQHFGDGTRLSIL.

This clonotype was observed many times. The rearrangement joins TRBV18 to TRBJ2-1; weak D call: TRBD2 (6 bases). From germline, CDR1 is KGHSH and CDR2 LQKENI. V gave up 3 bases and J gave up 4 bases, with 13 bases separating them. The CDR3 loop spans 15 amino acids. CDR3 nucleotides: TGTGCCAGCTCACCCCTTTGGGGGGTTTACAATGAGCAGTTCTTC. Translated: CASSPLWGVYNEQFF.

The chain combines TRBV12-3 or TRBV12-4 with TRBJ2-2; D unclear. V lost 8 bases and J 4 bases, leaving 8 bases between the germline ends. The CDR3 has 12 residues. CDR3 residues: CASVIGTGELFF. The CDR3 bases are TGTGCCAGCGTGATTGGCACCGGGGAGCTGTTTTTT.

This clonotype was counted ten times or more. The chain couples TRBV12-3 or TRBV12-4 to TRBJ2-6; D unresolved. This CDR3 region has 15 residues. Between the trimmed V and J ends, which lost 4 bases and 4 bases, there was a span of 11 bases. Here the CDR3 reads CASSSTLSGANVLTF. DNA of the CDR3: TGTGCCAGCAGTTCGACATTGTCCGGGGCCAACGTCCTGACTTTC.

V gene TRBV7-2 combines with J gene TRBJ1-1; 9 bases agree with TRBD1. The CDR3 is 16 amino acids. After removal of 5 bases from V and 4 bases from J, the junction contained 11 bases not matched to a gene. Looked up from germline, CDR1 is SGHTA and CDR2 is FQGNSA. The CDR3 sequence is CASSPSLGQGRTEAFF. CDR3 bases: TGTGCCAGCAGCCCAAGCTTAGGACAGGGGCGCACTGAAGCTTTCTTT.

This clonotype was seen more than once but under ten times. The chain has TRBV7-3 and TRBJ1-2, with D tentatively TRBD1 (5 bases). Trimming left V 5 bases short and J 1 base short, with 20 bases between. CDR3 size: 17 residues. The V gene's germline CDR1 is SGHTA and CDR2 FQGTGA. The CDR3 DNA follows: TGTGCCAGCAGCCCAGACCCATTGCGGGGGAATAACTATGGCTACACCTTC. Amino acid sequence: CASSPDPLRGNNYGYTF.

This clonotype occurred a few times. A much larger clonotype is one base distant, so this may be a read error. The chain is built from TRBV28 and TRBJ2-5; D is ambiguous. The J call is in doubt because the DNA end fits TRBJ2-1 better. The CDR3 totals 10 residues. CDR1 MDHEN and CDR2 SYDVKM come from the germline V gene. The CDR3 sequence is CASGRNKQFF. For the CDR3, the DNA is TGTGCCAGCGGCCGCAATAAGCAGTTCTTC.

This clonotype was seen many times. V usage is TRBV15 and J usage is TRBJ2-7; D unclear. Germline CDR1 LNHNV, CDR2 YYDKDF (reference sequence). V gave up 2 bases and J gave up 0 bases, with 11 bases separating them. The CDR3 contains 15 residues. The CDR3 coding sequence is TGTGCCACCAGCAGAAGCCGGGTTCTCTCCTACGAGCAGTACTTC. The encoded protein is CATSRSRVLSYEQYF.

This clonotype has only a few counts. The chain combines TRBV20-1 with TRBJ1-6, with TRBD1 identical over 7 bases. The CDR3 loop spans 14 amino acids. Germline lookup yields CDR1 DFQATT and CDR2 SNEGSKA (reference sequence). After removal of 6 bases from V and 9 bases from J, the junction contained 11 bases not matched to a gene. The CDR3 sequence is CSAPTGIGSSPLHF. Written as DNA, the CDR3 is TGCAGTGCGCCGACAGGGATTGGAAGTTCACCCCTCCACTTT.

As for this clonotype: A much larger clone differs from this one at a single base, so this may be a read error. This chain connects TRBV15 to TRBJ1-6; 7 nucleotides agree with TRBD1. V was clipped by 6 bases and J by 10 bases; unmatched bases: 12. This CDR3 comprises 15 residues. Germline CDR1 and CDR2: LNHNV and YYDKDF (reference sequence). In DNA form, the CDR3 reads TGTGCCACCAGTAAGCCGCGACAGGGTCGATCACCCCTCCACTTT. Translated, it gives CATSKPRQGRSPLHF.

The chain recombines TRBV6-1 with TRBJ2-7; maybe TRBD1 (5 bases). The germline CDR1 and CDR2 sequences are MNHNS and SASEGT. The CDR3 runs 15 residues. V was trimmed by 5 bases and J by 2 bases, leaving 16 bases between them. The CDR3 region has the DNA TGTGCCAGCAGTCCCAGGACAAGGGCAACCTACGAGCAGTACTTC. Its translation: CASSPRTRATYEQYF.